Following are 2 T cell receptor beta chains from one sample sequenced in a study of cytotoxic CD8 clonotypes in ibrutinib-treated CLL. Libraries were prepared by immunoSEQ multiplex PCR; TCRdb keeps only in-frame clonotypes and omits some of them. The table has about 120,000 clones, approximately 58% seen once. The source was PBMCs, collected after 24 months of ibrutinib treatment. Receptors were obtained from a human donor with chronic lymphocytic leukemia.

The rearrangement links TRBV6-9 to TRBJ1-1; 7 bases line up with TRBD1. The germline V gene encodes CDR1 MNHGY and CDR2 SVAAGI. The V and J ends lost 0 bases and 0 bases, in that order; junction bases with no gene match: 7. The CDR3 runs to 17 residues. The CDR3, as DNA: TGTGCCAGCAGTTATTCAGGGGGCTGCGCGGTGAACACTGAAGCTTTCTTT. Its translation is CASSYSGGCAVNTEAFF.

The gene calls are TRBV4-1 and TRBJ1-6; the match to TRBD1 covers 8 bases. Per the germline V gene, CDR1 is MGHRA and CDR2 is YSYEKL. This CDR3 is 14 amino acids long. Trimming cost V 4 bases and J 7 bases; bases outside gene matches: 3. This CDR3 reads CASSLGQGNSPLHF. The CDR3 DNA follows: TGCGCCAGCAGCCTTGGACAGGGCAATTCACCCCTCCACTTT.